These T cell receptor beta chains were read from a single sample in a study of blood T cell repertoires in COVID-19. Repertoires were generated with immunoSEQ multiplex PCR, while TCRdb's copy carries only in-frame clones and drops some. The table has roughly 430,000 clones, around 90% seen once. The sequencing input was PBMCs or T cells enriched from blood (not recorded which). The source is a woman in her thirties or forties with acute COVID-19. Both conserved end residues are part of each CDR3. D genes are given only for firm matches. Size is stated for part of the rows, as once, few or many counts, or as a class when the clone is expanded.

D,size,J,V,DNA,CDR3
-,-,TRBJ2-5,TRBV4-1,TGCGCCAGCAGCCAAGATCCTAGAGGGACCCAGTACTTC,CASSQDPRGTQYF
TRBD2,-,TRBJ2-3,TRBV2,TGTGCCAGCATAGGGCGGGGGGGCCCAGATACGCAGTATTTT,CASIGRGGPDTQYF
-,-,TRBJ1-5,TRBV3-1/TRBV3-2,TGTGCCAGCAGTCTGCCGGGGGAGCCCCAGCATTTT,CASSLPGEPQHF
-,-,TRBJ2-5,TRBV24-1,TGTGCCACCAGTGATTTTGGGGACTCGCGCTTCGGGACCCAGTACTTC,CATSDFGDSRFGTQYF
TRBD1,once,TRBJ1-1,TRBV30,TGTGCCTGGAGGGACAGGGAGGGTGAAGCTTTCTTT,CAWRDREGEAFF
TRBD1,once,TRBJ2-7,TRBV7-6,TGTGCCAGCAGCTTAGGGCAGGGGGAAGGGGCCTACGAGCAGTACTTC,CASSLGQGEGAYEQYF
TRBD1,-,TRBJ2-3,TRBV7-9,TGTGCCAGCAGCTTAGGACAGGGGCGCCTCCCTGATACGCAGTATTTT,CASSLGQGRLPDTQYF
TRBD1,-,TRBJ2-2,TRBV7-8,TGTGCCAGCAGCTCCCGGGACAGGGGTACCGGGGAGCTGTTTTTT,CASSSRDRGTGELFF
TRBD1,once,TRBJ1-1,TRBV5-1,TGCGCCAGCAGCCCTCAGGGGGCGAAAGGAGCTTTCTTT,CASSPQGAKGAFF
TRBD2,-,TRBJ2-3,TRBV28,TGTGCCAGCAGTTCAAATCGACTAGCGGGGCGAGATACGCAGTATTTT,CASSSNRLAGRDTQYF
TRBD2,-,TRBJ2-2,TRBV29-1,TGCAGCGCCCGGGGGGGCCTCGGCACCGGGGAGCTGTTTTTT,CSARGGLGTGELFF
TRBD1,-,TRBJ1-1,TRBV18,TGTGCCAGCTCACCGGACAGGAGGAACACTGAAGCTTTCTTT,CASSPDRRNTEAFF
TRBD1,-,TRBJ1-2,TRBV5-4,TGTGCCAGCAGCCCGCGGACAGGGGACTATGGCTACACCTTC,CASSPRTGDYGYTF
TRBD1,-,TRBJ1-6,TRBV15,TGTGCCACCAGCAGGACAGGGGGGTCTGGGTCACCCCTCCACTTT,CATSRTGGSGSPLHF
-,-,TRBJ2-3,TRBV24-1,TGTGCCACCAGTGCGTCGGGCACAGATACGCAGTATTTT,CATSASGTDTQYF
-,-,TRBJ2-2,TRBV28,TGTGCCAGCAGTTCCCCCGGACAGTTCACCGGGGAGCTGTTTTTT,CASSSPGQFTGELFF
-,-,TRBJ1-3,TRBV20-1,TGCAGTGCTAGTCGGGGACTTCTGATATCTTTT,CSASRGLLISF
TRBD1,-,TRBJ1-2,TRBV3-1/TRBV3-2,TGTGCCAGCAGCCAAGATGCAGGGGGCGGCTATGGCTACACCTTC,CASSQDAGGGYGYTF
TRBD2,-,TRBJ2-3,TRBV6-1,TGTGCCAGCAGTGAAATAGGTGGCGGGGGGGCTCGCACAGATACGCAGTATTTT,CASSEIGGGGARTDTQYF
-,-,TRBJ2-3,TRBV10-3,TGTGCCATCAGTGGTTCTCCAGGGGATCCCACAGATACGCAGTATTTT,CAISGSPGDPTDTQYF
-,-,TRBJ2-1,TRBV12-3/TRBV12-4,TGTGCCAGCAGCCTCTTCTCCTACAATGAGCAGTTCTTC,CASSLFSYNEQFF
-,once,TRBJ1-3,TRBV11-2,TGTGCCAGCAGCTTTCGACAATTCGAAGGCGGAAACACCATATATTTT,CASSFRQFEGGNTIYF
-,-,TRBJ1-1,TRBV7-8,TGTGCCAGCAGCATGGACAAAAACACTGAAGCTTTCTTT,CASSMDKNTEAFF
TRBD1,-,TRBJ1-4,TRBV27,TGTGCCAGCAGTTTATCAGGACAGGGTTACGAAAAACTGTTTTTT,CASSLSGQGYEKLFF
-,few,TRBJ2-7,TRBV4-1,TGCGCCAGCAGCCAAGTATTCGGCGAGCAGTACTTC,CASSQVFGEQYF
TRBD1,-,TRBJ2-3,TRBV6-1,TGTGCCAGCAGTGAACAACAGGGGGCTTCAGATACGCAGTATTTT,CASSEQQGASDTQYF
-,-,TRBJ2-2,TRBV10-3,TGTGCCATCAGTGTAATACCAGGGATCGGGGAGCTGTTTTTT,CAISVIPGIGELFF
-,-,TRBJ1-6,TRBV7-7,TGTGCCAGCAGCTTTTCGTCAACGGGACCCCTCCACTTT,CASSFSSTGPLHF
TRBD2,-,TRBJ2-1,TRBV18,TGTGCCAGCTCACAGGCTAGCGGTCGGAGTGAGCAGTTCTTC,CASSQASGRSEQFF
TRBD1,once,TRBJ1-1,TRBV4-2,TGTGCCAGCAGCCAAGGGGCAGGGGGTATGAACACTGAAGCTTTCTTT,CASSQGAGGMNTEAFF
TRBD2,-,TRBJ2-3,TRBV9,TGTGCCAGCAGCGAGCGGGGGAGAACAGATACGCAGTATTTT,CASSERGRTDTQYF
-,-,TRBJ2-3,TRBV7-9,TGTGCCAGCAGCCCTAAAGGCGGGAACACAGATACGCAGTATTTT,CASSPKGGNTDTQYF